The rows below give T cell receptor beta chains drawn from one sample of a study of vaccination and CD4 T cells after COVID-19. Their target antigens are unknown. Via MiXCR, TCRdb re-called the PCR reads, giving one row per CDR3 protein. The profile shows about 12,000 distinct CDR3 sequences, 61% of them singletons. The material sequenced was CD4+ T cells from blood, cultured in vitro. These receptors were taken from a human donor who had recovered from COVID-19. Both conserved end residues are part of each CDR3. The D gene is left open where the match is weak. Part of the rows lack a size; the others show once, few, many or a class for expanded clones.

cdr3_aa: CASSPDGDYGYTF
cdr3_nt: TGTGCCAGCAGCCCGGACGGAGACTATGGCTACACCTTC
j_call: TRBJ1-2
v_call: TRBV7-2
d_call: -
clone_size: -

cdr3_aa: CSARGTGVRSNQPQHF
cdr3_nt: TGCAGTGCTAGAGGGACAGGGGTGCGGAGCAATCAGCCCCAGCATTTT
j_call: TRBJ1-5
v_call: TRBV20-1
d_call: TRBD1
clone_size: -

cdr3_aa: CASRGGQPQHF
cdr3_nt: TGTGCCAGCAGGGGAGGACAGCCCCAGCATTTT
j_call: TRBJ1-5
v_call: TRBV28
d_call: -
clone_size: -

cdr3_aa: CASSRQGADGYTF
cdr3_nt: TGTGCCAGCAGCAGACAGGGGGCGGATGGCTACACCTTC
j_call: TRBJ1-2
v_call: TRBV7-3
d_call: TRBD1
clone_size: -

cdr3_aa: CSARTSGGAGEQFF
cdr3_nt: TGCAGTGCCCGGACTAGCGGGGGGGCCGGTGAGCAGTTCTTC
j_call: TRBJ2-1
v_call: TRBV20-1
d_call: TRBD2
clone_size: -

cdr3_aa: CATSDPGDNEQFF
cdr3_nt: TGTGCCACCAGTGATCCCGGAGACAATGAGCAGTTCTTC
j_call: TRBJ2-1
v_call: TRBV24-1
d_call: -
clone_size: few

cdr3_aa: CSKRDRGGETQYF
cdr3_nt: TGCAGTAAGAGGGACAGGGGTGGGGAGACCCAGTACTTC
j_call: TRBJ2-5
v_call: TRBV20-1
d_call: TRBD1
clone_size: -

cdr3_aa: CASSYSTRNQPQHF
cdr3_nt: TGTGCCAGCAGTTACTCGACACGAAATCAGCCCCAGCATTTT
j_call: TRBJ1-5
v_call: TRBV6-2/TRBV6-3
d_call: -
clone_size: -

cdr3_aa: CASSDRSEAFF
cdr3_nt: TGTGCCAGCAGTGACAGGAGTGAAGCTTTCTTT
j_call: TRBJ1-1
v_call: TRBV6-1
d_call: -
clone_size: -

cdr3_aa: CASSFRARGSEKLFF
cdr3_nt: TGTGCCAGCAGTTTCAGGGCAAGGGGATCGGAAAAACTGTTTTTT
j_call: TRBJ1-4
v_call: TRBV28
d_call: -
clone_size: few

cdr3_aa: CSVIRPTHEGTEAFF
cdr3_nt: TGCAGCGTGATACGACCAACCCATGAGGGAACTGAAGCTTTCTTT
j_call: TRBJ1-1
v_call: TRBV29-1
d_call: -
clone_size: few

cdr3_aa: CASSPQQGVGGYTF
cdr3_nt: TGTGCCAGCAGCCCGCAACAGGGGGTTGGCGGCTACACCTTC
j_call: TRBJ1-2
v_call: TRBV7-2
d_call: TRBD1
clone_size: -

cdr3_aa: CASSRGSGGGGINIQYF
cdr3_nt: TGTGCCAGTAGTCGGGGCAGCGGAGGGGGCGGGATCAACATTCAGTACTTC
j_call: TRBJ2-4
v_call: TRBV19
d_call: -
clone_size: few

cdr3_aa: CASRTSTSGRGEQFF
cdr3_nt: TGTGCCAGCAGGACATCTACTAGCGGGAGGGGTGAGCAGTTCTTC
j_call: TRBJ2-1
v_call: TRBV28
d_call: TRBD2
clone_size: -

cdr3_aa: CASSPNRGRDTQYF
cdr3_nt: TGTGCCAGCAGCCCGAACAGGGGGCGAGATACGCAGTATTTT
j_call: TRBJ2-3
v_call: TRBV4-2
d_call: TRBD1
clone_size: -

cdr3_aa: CASSKEGGENQPQHF
cdr3_nt: TGTGCCAGCAGCAAAGAAGGGGGTGAGAATCAGCCCCAGCATTTT
j_call: TRBJ1-5
v_call: TRBV6-2/TRBV6-3
d_call: -
clone_size: few

cdr3_aa: CASSYRKTERETQYF
cdr3_nt: TGTGCCAGCAGTTATAGGAAGACAGAACGAGAGACCCAGTACTTC
j_call: TRBJ2-5
v_call: TRBV6-2/TRBV6-3
d_call: -
clone_size: few

cdr3_aa: CASSGDRGHTDTQYF
cdr3_nt: TGTGCCAGTAGTGGAGACAGGGGACACACAGATACGCAGTATTTT
j_call: TRBJ2-3
v_call: TRBV19
d_call: TRBD1
clone_size: once

cdr3_aa: CATSEGRLGANVLTF
cdr3_nt: TGTGCCACCAGTGAGGGACGACTAGGGGCCAACGTCCTGACTTTC
j_call: TRBJ2-6
v_call: TRBV24-1
d_call: -
clone_size: -

cdr3_aa: CSATGTSGGGTGELFF
cdr3_nt: TGCAGTGCTACCGGGACTAGCGGGGGGGGGACCGGGGAGCTGTTTTTT
j_call: TRBJ2-2
v_call: TRBV20-1
d_call: TRBD2
clone_size: few

cdr3_aa: CASSQIAPRGYTF
cdr3_nt: TGTGCCAGCAGCCAGATAGCTCCGAGAGGCTACACCTTC
j_call: TRBJ1-2
v_call: TRBV5-6
d_call: -
clone_size: -

cdr3_aa: CAWSGQTGGYSNQPQHF
cdr3_nt: TGTGCCTGGAGTGGCCAGACAGGGGGGTATAGCAATCAGCCCCAGCATTTT
j_call: TRBJ1-5
v_call: TRBV30
d_call: TRBD1
clone_size: few

cdr3_aa: CASSPGGTTYEQYF
cdr3_nt: TGTGCCAGCAGCCCGGGGGGGACTACCTACGAGCAGTACTTC
j_call: TRBJ2-7
v_call: TRBV7-6
d_call: TRBD2
clone_size: -

cdr3_aa: CASSRVWGEQYF
cdr3_nt: TGTGCCAGCAGCCGGGTCTGGGGCGAGCAGTACTTC
j_call: TRBJ2-7
v_call: TRBV6-1
d_call: -
clone_size: -

cdr3_aa: CASSRDRATGELFF
cdr3_nt: TGTGCCAGCAGCCGGGACAGGGCCACCGGGGAGCTGTTTTTT
j_call: TRBJ2-2
v_call: TRBV27
d_call: TRBD1
clone_size: -

cdr3_aa: CASRLSGDTIYF
cdr3_nt: TGTGCCAGCAGACTATCCGGGGACACCATATATTTT
j_call: TRBJ1-3
v_call: TRBV6-1
d_call: -
clone_size: -

cdr3_aa: CASSEDRGHGELFF
cdr3_nt: TGTGCCAGCAGTGAAGATAGGGGGCACGGGGAGCTGTTTTTT
j_call: TRBJ2-2
v_call: TRBV6-1
d_call: TRBD1
clone_size: -

cdr3_aa: CASSLSGRDGGYTF
cdr3_nt: TGTGCCAGCAGCTTATCAGGGAGGGACGGTGGCTACACCTTC
j_call: TRBJ1-2
v_call: TRBV7-2
d_call: -
clone_size: -

cdr3_aa: CASRDNGQGGTEAFF
cdr3_nt: TGTGCCAGTAGGGACAATGGACAGGGTGGTACTGAAGCTTTCTTT
j_call: TRBJ1-1
v_call: TRBV19
d_call: TRBD1
clone_size: -

cdr3_aa: CSVSFGTGISYEQYF
cdr3_nt: TGCAGTGTGTCGTTTGGGACAGGGATATCCTACGAGCAGTACTTC
j_call: TRBJ2-7
v_call: TRBV20-1
d_call: TRBD1
clone_size: -

cdr3_aa: CASSLNRPDTGELFF
cdr3_nt: TGTGCCAGCAGCTTAAACAGGCCGGACACCGGGGAGCTGTTTTTT
j_call: TRBJ2-2
v_call: TRBV7-2
d_call: -
clone_size: few

cdr3_aa: CASSAYNYGYTF
cdr3_nt: TGTGCCAGCAGCGCCTACAACTATGGCTACACCTTC
j_call: TRBJ1-2
v_call: TRBV7-9
d_call: -
clone_size: -

cdr3_aa: CASSLVGGTGGVEKLFF
cdr3_nt: TGTGCCAGCAGTTTAGTAGGGGGGACAGGGGGAGTGGAAAAACTGTTTTTT
j_call: TRBJ1-4
v_call: TRBV12-3/TRBV12-4
d_call: TRBD1
clone_size: -

cdr3_aa: CASSLVAGGHYSYNEQFF
cdr3_nt: TGTGCCAGCAGCTTAGTTGCGGGGGGGCACTATTCCTACAATGAGCAGTTCTTC
j_call: TRBJ2-1
v_call: TRBV7-2
d_call: TRBD2
clone_size: -

cdr3_aa: CASSPIRGSYYEQYF
cdr3_nt: TGTGCCAGCAGCCCAATACGGGGTTCCTACTACGAGCAGTACTTC
j_call: TRBJ2-7
v_call: TRBV21-1
d_call: -
clone_size: -

cdr3_aa: CASSLVGPVPNEKLFF
cdr3_nt: TGTGCCAGCAGCTTAGTGGGGCCAGTCCCTAATGAAAAACTGTTTTTT
j_call: TRBJ1-4
v_call: TRBV7-2
d_call: -
clone_size: few

cdr3_aa: CASSPGQQETQYF
cdr3_nt: TGTGCCAGCAGCCCGGGACAGCAAGAGACCCAGTACTTC
j_call: TRBJ2-5
v_call: TRBV7-2
d_call: TRBD1
clone_size: -

cdr3_aa: CASGNGMGAFF
cdr3_nt: TGTGCCAGCGGAAACGGGATGGGCGCTTTCTTT
j_call: TRBJ1-1
v_call: TRBV6-1
d_call: -
clone_size: -

cdr3_aa: CATSERGGNTEAFF
cdr3_nt: TGTGCCACCAGTGAACGGGGTGGGAACACTGAAGCTTTCTTT
j_call: TRBJ1-1
v_call: TRBV24-1
d_call: -
clone_size: -

cdr3_aa: CASRRQGAEWIGYTF
cdr3_nt: TGTGCCAGCAGGAGACAGGGGGCGGAATGGATTGGCTACACCTTC
j_call: TRBJ1-2
v_call: TRBV6-2/TRBV6-3
d_call: TRBD1
clone_size: -

cdr3_aa: CASSFNTGELFF
cdr3_nt: TGTGCCAGCAGCTTCAACACCGGGGAGCTGTTTTTT
j_call: TRBJ2-2
v_call: TRBV7-2
d_call: -
clone_size: -

cdr3_aa: CASWARGLRNTIYF
cdr3_nt: TGTGCCAGCTGGGCCAGGGGGCTGAGAAACACCATATATTTT
j_call: TRBJ1-3
v_call: TRBV6-1
d_call: TRBD1
clone_size: -

cdr3_aa: CASRSRTEAFF
cdr3_nt: TGTGCCTCCCGGAGTCGGACTGAAGCTTTCTTT
j_call: TRBJ1-1
v_call: TRBV6-2/TRBV6-3
d_call: -
clone_size: -

cdr3_aa: CASSLTGSGNTIYF
cdr3_nt: TGTGCCAGCAGCTTAACGGGGTCTGGAAACACCATATATTTT
j_call: TRBJ1-3
v_call: TRBV7-3
d_call: -
clone_size: once

cdr3_aa: CASSLSRNTDTQYF
cdr3_nt: TGTGCCAGCAGCCTGAGTCGGAACACAGATACGCAGTATTTT
j_call: TRBJ2-3
v_call: TRBV7-2
d_call: -
clone_size: -

cdr3_aa: CSPTRRTKNTEAFF
cdr3_nt: TGCAGTCCGACTCGGCGCACCAAGAACACTGAAGCTTTCTTT
j_call: TRBJ1-1
v_call: TRBV20-1
d_call: -
clone_size: few

cdr3_aa: CSARAANEAFF
cdr3_nt: TGCAGTGCAAGGGCGGCAAATGAAGCTTTCTTT
j_call: TRBJ1-1
v_call: TRBV20-1
d_call: -
clone_size: -

cdr3_aa: CASSLTGGSYTF
cdr3_nt: TGTGCCAGCAGTTTGACAGGGGGATCCTACACCTTC
j_call: TRBJ1-2
v_call: TRBV12-3/TRBV12-4
d_call: TRBD1
clone_size: -

cdr3_aa: CASSPFTGGIYEQYF
cdr3_nt: TGTGCCAGCAGTCCCTTCACAGGGGGCATATACGAGCAGTACTTC
j_call: TRBJ2-7
v_call: TRBV6-1
d_call: TRBD1
clone_size: few